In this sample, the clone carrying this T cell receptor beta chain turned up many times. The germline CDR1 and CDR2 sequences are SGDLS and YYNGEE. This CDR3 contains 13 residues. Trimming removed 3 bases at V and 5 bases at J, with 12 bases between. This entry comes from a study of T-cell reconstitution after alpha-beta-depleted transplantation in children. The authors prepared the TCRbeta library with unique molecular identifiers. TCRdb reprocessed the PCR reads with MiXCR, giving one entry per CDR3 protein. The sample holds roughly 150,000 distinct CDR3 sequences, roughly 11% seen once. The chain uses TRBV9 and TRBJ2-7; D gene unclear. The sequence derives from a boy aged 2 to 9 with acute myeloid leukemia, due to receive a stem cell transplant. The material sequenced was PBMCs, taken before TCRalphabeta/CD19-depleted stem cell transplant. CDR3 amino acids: CASSAPNFNEQYF. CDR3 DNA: TGTGCCAGCAGCGCACCGAACTTTAACGAGCAGTACTTC. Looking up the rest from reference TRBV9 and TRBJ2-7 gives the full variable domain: DSGVTQTPKHLITATGQRVTLRCSPRSGDLSVYWYQQSLDQGLQFLIQYYNGEERAKGNILERFSAQQFPDLHSELNLSSLELGDSALYFCASSAPNFNEQYFGPGTRLTVT.